Only a few counts were recorded for the clone carrying this TCR beta chain. The antigen is not known. Whereas donors were nominally healthy upon sampling, unrecorded immune exposures were probable. This entry is derived from a study of cytomegalovirus exposure and HLA in healthy donors. Study results and caveats: In a later analysis, productive TCRs from donors in an Asian-associated ancestry cluster reportedly carried fewer N-insertions than the cohort mean. Associated with cytomegalovirus, according to the listing, were around 160 TCR beta chains.

13 Jbeta primers and 60 Vbeta primers were used for the PCR. Libraries were prepared by immunoSEQ multiplex PCR; TCRdb keeps only in-frame clonotypes and omits some of them. The table includes around 170,000 clones, around 80% detected once. CDR1 is SNHLY and CDR2 is FYNNEI in the germline V gene. With 6 bases clipped from V and 2 bases from J, the junction kept 7 bases outside the gene matches. The CDR3 is made up of 15 amino acids. The sequencing sample was made of PBMCs. This chain connects TRBV2 to TRBJ1-3, with 7 bases that match TRBD1. The TCR comes from a woman between 25 and 40 years old in good health and CMV-seronegative. Here the CDR3 DNA reads TGTGCCAGCAGCCGACAGGGAAATCCTGGAAACACCATATATTTT. It encodes CASSRQGNPGNTIYF.